A single sample is the source of the 12 T cell receptor beta chains below, sequenced in a study of T cells in Graves' hyperthyroidism and ophthalmopathy. RNA transcripts provided the source from which TCR beta CDR3 regions were amplified. The HTBI primer set was used in a first-round RT-PCR of the TCR CDR3. TCRdb re-called the multiplex PCR reads with MiXCR, one entry per CDR3 protein. The sample contains 380,000 or so distinct CDR3 sequences, approximately 12% of which appear only once. The sequenced material came from blood. The receptors come from a man between 25 and 39 years old with Graves' hyperthyroidism that later progressed to Graves' ophthalmopathy.

This clonotype was seen repeatedly, ten times or more. The CDR3 bases are TGTGCCAGCAGTTACCAATGGCAGGGGCAAGAGACCCAGTACTTC. Translation: CASSYQWQGQETQYF. The chain is built from TRBV6-2 or TRBV6-3 and TRBJ2-5; possible D gene TRBD1, 6 bases. The CDR3 is 15 residues long. Germline CDR1 is MNHEY and CDR2 is SVGEGT. Trimming took 2 bases from V and 2 from J, leaving 12 bases between them.

This chain connects TRBV6-1 to TRBJ2-3, with D unclear. The CDR3 is 15 residues long. Per the germline V gene, CDR1 is MNHNS and CDR2 is SASEGT. V was clipped by 5 bases and J by 3 bases, with 15 bases between them. CDR3 DNA sequence: TGTGCCAGCAGTCGCTGGTTCTCGGCTACAGATACGCAGTATTTT. Its protein product is CASSRWFSATDTQYF.

This clonotype has more than one count but fewer than ten. The chain is built from TRBV5-6 and TRBJ1-5; possibly TRBD1 for D (6 bases). The ends were cut back, 1 base at V and 3 bases at J, with 11 bases in the middle. This CDR3 spans 15 amino acids. Germline CDR1 reads SGHDT; CDR2 reads YYEEEE. CDR3 sequence reads: CASSLLQGLNQPQHF. CDR3 in DNA: TGTGCCAGCAGCTTGCTACAGGGTCTCAATCAGCCCCAGCATTTT.

The CDR3 loop reads CASSQEGGGNQPQHF. CDR3 DNA: TGCGCCAGCAGCCAAGAGGGGGGAGGTAATCAGCCCCAGCATTTT. The rearrangement links TRBV4-1 to TRBJ1-5; D is perhaps TRBD1 (5 bases). This CDR3 region has 15 residues. V was cut by 0 bases and J by 4 bases, with 10 bases left in between. Germline V gene data show CDR1 as MGHRA and CDR2 as YSYEKL.

This clonotype was seen many times. This chain joins TRBV2 and TRBJ1-1; D is undetermined. Germline loops: CDR1 SNHLY, CDR2 FYNNEI. This CDR3 comprises 15 residues. Trimming cost V 1 base and J 2 bases, with 11 bases left between them. This CDR3 is CASSEELQYNTEAFF. The CDR3 DNA is TGTGCCAGCAGTGAAGAGTTGCAGTACAACACTGAAGCTTTCTTT.

This clonotype was recorded at least ten times. V gene TRBV28 combines with J gene TRBJ2-6; D is unresolved. This CDR3 region has 14 residues. V was clipped by 6 bases and J by 0 bases, with 6 bases between them. CDR1 is MDHEN and CDR2 is SYDVKM in the germline V gene. CDR3 in amino acids: CASRKHSGANVLTF. As DNA, the CDR3 is TGTGCCAGCAGGAAGCACTCTGGGGCCAACGTCCTGACTTTC.

This clonotype appeared many times. CDR3 DNA: TGTGCCAGCAGTTTAGCTGGGAAGGACGCCAATGAGCAGTTCTTC. Encoded protein: CASSLAGKDANEQFF. The V call is TRBV12-3 or TRBV12-4, the J call TRBJ2-1; D is unresolved. The V end was cut by 0 bases, the J end by 6 bases, with 12 bases between. The CDR3 is 15 residues long.

V usage is TRBV9 and J usage is TRBJ1-2, with D hard to call. This CDR3 contains 15 residues. Trimming took off 9 bases at V and 6 bases at J, with 24 bases between the two ends. CDR1 is SGDLS and CDR2 is YYNGEE in the germline V gene. The CDR3 DNA sequence: TGTGCCATAGACTTCATGGGCAGCATATCGCATGGCTACACCTTC. Protein: CAIDFMGSISHGYTF.

This clonotype appeared many times. CDR3 sequence: CASSPQGQAYGYTF. Here the CDR3 DNA reads TGTGCCAGCTCACCACAGGGACAGGCTTATGGCTACACCTTC. This rearrangement joins TRBV18 to TRBJ1-2, with 8 bases that match TRBD1. The CDR3 spans 14 residues. Trimming cost V 1 base and J 5 bases; bases outside gene matches: 3. CDR1 and CDR2 (germline): KGHSH, LQKENI. The whole variable domain, remainder taken from reference TRBV18 and TRBJ1-2, is NAGVMQNPRHLVRRRGQEARLRCSPMKGHSHVYWYRQLPEEGLKFMVYLQKENIIDESGMPKERFSAEFPKEGPSILRIQQVVRGDSAAYFCASSPQGQAYGYTFGSGTRLTVV.

At least ten counts were recorded for this clonotype. V is TRBV7-9 and J is TRBJ2-3; a possible D gene is TRBD2 (6 bases). With 10 bases removed from V and 5 bases from J, the gap between germline ends came to 16 bases. The CDR3 has 13 amino acids. Looked up from germline, CDR1 is SEHNR and CDR2 is FQNEAQ (reference sequence). CDR3 nucleotide sequence: TGTGCCACCAAGTGGGGGGTAGGAGATACGCAGTATTTT. Translating gives CATKWGVGDTQYF. The variable domain in full, completed from reference TRBV7-9 and TRBJ2-3, reads DTGVSQNPRHKITKRGQNVTFRCDPISEHNRLYWYRQTLGQGPEFLTYFQNEAQLEKSRLLSDRFSAERPKGSFSTLEIQRTEQGDSAMYLCATKWGVGDTQYFGPGTRLTVL.

Ten or more counts support this clonotype. The genes are TRBV5-1 and TRBJ1-1, with a tentative D call TRBD1 (6 bases). The CDR3 contains 14 residues. Trimming cost V 5 bases and J 10 bases, with 21 bases left between them. The V gene's germline CDR1 is SGHRS and CDR2 YFSETQ. CDR3 sequence reads: CASSSDSGGGGAFF. The CDR3 nucleotides are TGCGCCAGCAGTTCAGATAGTGGAGGAGGGGGAGCTTTCTTT.

This clonotype was detected many times. V usage is TRBV20-1 and J usage is TRBJ1-1, with 9 bases aligning to TRBD1. The CDR3 totals 14 residues. With V trimmed by 2 bases and J by 5 bases, 6 bases remained unmatched. Germline values: CDR1 DFQATT, CDR2 SNEGSKA (reference sequence). In DNA form, the CDR3 reads TGCAGTGCTAGAAGAAGGACAGGGGAAACTGAAGCTTTCTTT. Its protein product is CSARRRTGETEAFF.